What follows are 19 T cell receptor beta chains derived from one specimen sequenced in a study of graft-versus-host responses after intestinal transplantation. Their recognized antigens are unknown. Some clones are missing from TCRdb's copy, which holds only in-frame ones; the method was immunoSEQ multiplex PCR. The data show about 86,000 clones, 75% to 95% seen once. The material sequenced was unstimulated CD8+ T cells sorted from spleen or lymph node cells, taken before intestinal transplant. Source of these receptors: a human donor who received an intestinal transplant.

The chain links TRBV5-1 to TRBJ2-7; 7 bases line up with TRBD1. Germline V gene data show CDR1 as SGHRS and CDR2 as YFSETQ. V lost 6 bases, J lost 3 bases, and 3 bases stayed unmatched. The CDR3 extends over 12 amino acids. The DNA for the CDR3 is TGCGCCAGCATCGGGACAGACTACGAGCAGTACTTC. This sequence encodes CASIGTDYEQYF.

V and J are TRBV6-1 and TRBJ1-3; tentatively, D is TRBD1 (5 bases). Germline-derived CDR1 and CDR2 are MNHNS and SASEGT. Trimming removed 2 bases at V and 3 bases at J, with 17 bases between. This CDR3 is 17 amino acids long. The CDR3 region has the DNA TGTGCCAGCAGTGAATTAGGGGCCCCAGCTCGTGGAAACACCATATATTTT. Its translation: CASSELGAPARGNTIYF.

The CDR3, as DNA: TGTGCCAGTAGTATCGGTCTAGCGGGGGGAAATGAGCAGTTCTTC. It specifies CASSIGLAGGNEQFF. The V call is TRBV19, the J call TRBJ2-1, with 11 bases that match TRBD2. The CDR3 sequence is 15 residues long. Germline CDR1 reads LNHDA; CDR2 reads SQIVND (reference sequence). The V and J ends lost 3 bases and 7 bases, in that order; junction bases with no gene match: 5. The full variable domain, in which reference TRBV19 and TRBJ2-1 provide the parts outside the CDR3, is DGGITQSPKYLFRKEGQNVTLSCEQNLNHDAMYWYRQDPGQGLRLIYYSQIVNDFQKGDIAEGYSVSREKKESFPLTVTSAQKNPTAFYLCASSIGLAGGNEQFFGPGTRLTVL.

The chain combines TRBV7-9 with TRBJ2-7; TRBD1 matches at 8 bases. Germline values: CDR1 SEHNR, CDR2 FQNEAQ (reference sequence). V gave up 2 bases and J gave up 3 bases; unmatched junction bases: 6. This CDR3 comprises 15 residues. The CDR3 DNA reads TGTGCCAGCAGCTTACCGACAGGGGCGTACTACGAGCAGTACTTC. This codes for CASSLPTGAYYEQYF.

DNA of the CDR3: TGTGCCATCCGGGACTACACAGATACGCAGTATTTT. This codes for CAIRDYTDTQYF. The J gene is TRBJ2-3, the V gene TRBV28, with TRBD2 matching over 7 bases. Germline V gives CDR1 MDHEN, CDR2 SYDVKM. V lost 10 bases, J lost 2 bases, and 3 bases stayed unmatched. The CDR3 contains 12 residues.

The V gene is TRBV7-9, the J gene TRBJ1-2, with TRBD1 matching 7 bases. This CDR3 has 12 amino acids. Germline V gene lookup returns CDR1 SEHNR and CDR2 FQNEAQ (reference sequence). Losses at the gene ends were 6 bases for V and 2 bases for J; bases not matched to a gene: 0. In nucleotides, the CDR3 is TGTGCCAGCAGGGGACAGAACTATGGCTACACCTTC. Protein: CASRGQNYGYTF.

The V call is TRBV5-1, the J call TRBJ2-1; TRBD1 might be the D (6 bases). Trimming removed 7 bases at V and 0 bases at J, with 8 bases between. The CDR3 has 13 amino acids. Germline CDR1 is SGHRS and CDR2 is YFSETQ. Here the CDR3 reads CASRDTSYNEQFF. The CDR3 nucleotides read TGCGCCAGCCGGGACACCTCCTACAATGAGCAGTTCTTC.

This clone appeared a few times. The CDR3 spells CASSLDIGSGNTIYF. CDR3 bases: TGTGCCAGCAGCCTCGACATCGGCTCTGGAAACACCATATATTTT. The chain is built from TRBV6-5 and TRBJ1-3; no clear D. The CDR3 runs 15 residues. CDR1 is MNHEY, CDR2 SVGAGI, per germline. V lost 6 bases and J 0 bases, leaving 12 bases between the germline ends.

The V gene is TRBV7-2, the J gene TRBJ1-2, with TRBD1 matching 7 bases. This CDR3 has 14 amino acids. The germline gives CDR1 SGHTA, CDR2 FQGNSA. V lost 4 bases to trimming and J lost 0 bases; unmatched junction nucleotides: 2. In DNA, the CDR3 is TGTGCCAGCAGCTCTACAGGGGCTAACTATGGCTACACCTTC. Protein product: CASSSTGANYGYTF.

The rearrangement links TRBV28 to TRBJ2-7; 8 nucleotides align to TRBD1. The CDR3 has 15 amino acids. Germline V gives CDR1 MDHEN, CDR2 SYDVKM. V trimming: 3 bases; J trimming: 3 bases; junction bases outside the gene matches: 7. Here the CDR3 reads CASSFIGQGGYEQYF. The CDR3, as DNA: TGTGCCAGCAGTTTCATAGGACAGGGTGGCTACGAGCAGTACTTC.

This clone was seen more than once but under ten times. The CDR3 sequence is CAWHGTGSPLHF. DNA of the CDR3: TGTGCCTGGCACGGGACTGGTTCACCCCTCCACTTT. This sequence joins TRBV30 and TRBJ1-6; the D gene is possibly TRBD1 (5 bases). Between the trimmed V and J ends, which lost 5 bases and 9 bases, there was a span of 11 bases. Looked up from germline, CDR1 is GTSNPN and CDR2 is SVGIG (reference sequence). The CDR3 is made up of 12 amino acids.

The chain is built from TRBV4-2 and TRBJ2-4, with 10 bases lining up with TRBD2. The CDR3 spans 17 residues. Germline trimming cut 0 bases from V and 9 bases from J; bases unmatched to any gene: 11. CDR1 and CDR2 (germline): LGHNA, YNFKEQ. The chain's CDR3 is CASSQELAGGWQSIQYF. The CDR3 DNA reads as TGTGCCAGCAGCCAAGAGTTAGCGGGAGGTTGGCAAAGCATTCAGTACTTC.

The rearrangement uses TRBV6-5 and TRBJ1-2; a possible D gene is TRBD1 (6 bases). Trimming took off 4 bases at V and 4 bases at J, with 16 bases between the two ends. From germline, CDR1 is MNHEY and CDR2 SVGAGI. The CDR3 loop spans 15 amino acids. The CDR3: CASSSRPQDSYGYTF. The CDR3 coding sequence is TGTGCCAGCAGTTCCCGACCTCAGGACAGCTATGGCTACACCTTC.

This clone appeared a single time. CDR3 in DNA: TGTGCCAGCAGTTACTCTGGGGGCGGCTACACCTTC. As protein: CASSYSGGGYTF. The V and J genes are TRBV6-6 and TRBJ1-2; possibly TRBD1 for D (6 bases). Trimming shortened V by 0 bases and J by 8 bases, and 7 bases separated the two germline ends. CDR1 is MNHNY, CDR2 SVGAGI, per germline (reference sequence). The CDR3 length is 12 residues.

This chain connects TRBV11-2 to TRBJ1-3; D gene uncertain. Trimming stripped 1 base from V and 0 bases from J, with 7 bases between. In germline, CDR1 is SGHAT, CDR2 FQNNGV. The CDR3 is 15 residues long. CDR3 in amino acids: CASSLGGISGNTIYF. CDR3 DNA sequence: TGTGCCAGCAGCTTAGGCGGCATCTCTGGAAACACCATATATTTT.

The chain carries TRBV5-8 and TRBJ1-2; 9 bases fit TRBD1. Germline assignment: CDR1 SGHTS and CDR2 YDEGEE. Unmatched junction bases numbered 5, after V lost 0 bases and J lost 8 bases. This CDR3 has 14 residues. The CDR3 is CASSLGTGGGGYTF. The DNA for the CDR3 is TGTGCCAGCAGCTTGGGAACAGGGGGCGGAGGCTACACCTTC.

The chain recombines TRBV29-1 with TRBJ1-1, with 7 bases fitting TRBD1. Trimming cost V 7 bases and J 4 bases; bases outside gene matches: 6. The CDR3 has 12 amino acids. Per germline, CDR1 SQVTM and CDR2 ANQGSEA. The CDR3 sequence: CSASAGGTEAFF. CDR3 coding DNA: TGCAGCGCCTCGGCAGGGGGCACTGAAGCTTTCTTT.

The rearrangement joins TRBV5-1 to TRBJ1-1; 9 bases agree with TRBD1. In germline, CDR1 is SGHRS, CDR2 YFSETQ. The CDR3 spans 16 residues. The trim removed 2 bases at V and 1 base at J, leaving 6 bases unmatched. Here the CDR3 DNA reads TGCGCCAGCAGCTTAACAGGGGGCATCACGAACACTGAAGCTTTCTTT. Its protein product is CASSLTGGITNTEAFF. Full variable domain (outside the CDR3, taken from reference TRBV5-1 and TRBJ1-1): KAGVTQTPRYLIKTRGQQVTLSCSPISGHRSVSWYQQTPGQGLQFLFEYFSETQRNKGNFPGRFSGRQFSNSRSEMNVSTLELGDSALYLCASSLTGGITNTEAFFGQGTRLTVV.

The V and J genes are TRBV15 and TRBJ2-5; 7 nucleotides match TRBD1. The CDR3 is made up of 11 amino acids. Germline V gene sequence: CDR1 LNHNV, CDR2 YYDKDF (reference sequence). With 5 bases clipped from V and 11 bases from J, the junction kept 5 bases outside the gene matches. The CDR3 here is CATSFQGVQYF. In nucleotides, the CDR3 is TGTGCCACCAGCTTCCAGGGGGTGCAGTACTTC.